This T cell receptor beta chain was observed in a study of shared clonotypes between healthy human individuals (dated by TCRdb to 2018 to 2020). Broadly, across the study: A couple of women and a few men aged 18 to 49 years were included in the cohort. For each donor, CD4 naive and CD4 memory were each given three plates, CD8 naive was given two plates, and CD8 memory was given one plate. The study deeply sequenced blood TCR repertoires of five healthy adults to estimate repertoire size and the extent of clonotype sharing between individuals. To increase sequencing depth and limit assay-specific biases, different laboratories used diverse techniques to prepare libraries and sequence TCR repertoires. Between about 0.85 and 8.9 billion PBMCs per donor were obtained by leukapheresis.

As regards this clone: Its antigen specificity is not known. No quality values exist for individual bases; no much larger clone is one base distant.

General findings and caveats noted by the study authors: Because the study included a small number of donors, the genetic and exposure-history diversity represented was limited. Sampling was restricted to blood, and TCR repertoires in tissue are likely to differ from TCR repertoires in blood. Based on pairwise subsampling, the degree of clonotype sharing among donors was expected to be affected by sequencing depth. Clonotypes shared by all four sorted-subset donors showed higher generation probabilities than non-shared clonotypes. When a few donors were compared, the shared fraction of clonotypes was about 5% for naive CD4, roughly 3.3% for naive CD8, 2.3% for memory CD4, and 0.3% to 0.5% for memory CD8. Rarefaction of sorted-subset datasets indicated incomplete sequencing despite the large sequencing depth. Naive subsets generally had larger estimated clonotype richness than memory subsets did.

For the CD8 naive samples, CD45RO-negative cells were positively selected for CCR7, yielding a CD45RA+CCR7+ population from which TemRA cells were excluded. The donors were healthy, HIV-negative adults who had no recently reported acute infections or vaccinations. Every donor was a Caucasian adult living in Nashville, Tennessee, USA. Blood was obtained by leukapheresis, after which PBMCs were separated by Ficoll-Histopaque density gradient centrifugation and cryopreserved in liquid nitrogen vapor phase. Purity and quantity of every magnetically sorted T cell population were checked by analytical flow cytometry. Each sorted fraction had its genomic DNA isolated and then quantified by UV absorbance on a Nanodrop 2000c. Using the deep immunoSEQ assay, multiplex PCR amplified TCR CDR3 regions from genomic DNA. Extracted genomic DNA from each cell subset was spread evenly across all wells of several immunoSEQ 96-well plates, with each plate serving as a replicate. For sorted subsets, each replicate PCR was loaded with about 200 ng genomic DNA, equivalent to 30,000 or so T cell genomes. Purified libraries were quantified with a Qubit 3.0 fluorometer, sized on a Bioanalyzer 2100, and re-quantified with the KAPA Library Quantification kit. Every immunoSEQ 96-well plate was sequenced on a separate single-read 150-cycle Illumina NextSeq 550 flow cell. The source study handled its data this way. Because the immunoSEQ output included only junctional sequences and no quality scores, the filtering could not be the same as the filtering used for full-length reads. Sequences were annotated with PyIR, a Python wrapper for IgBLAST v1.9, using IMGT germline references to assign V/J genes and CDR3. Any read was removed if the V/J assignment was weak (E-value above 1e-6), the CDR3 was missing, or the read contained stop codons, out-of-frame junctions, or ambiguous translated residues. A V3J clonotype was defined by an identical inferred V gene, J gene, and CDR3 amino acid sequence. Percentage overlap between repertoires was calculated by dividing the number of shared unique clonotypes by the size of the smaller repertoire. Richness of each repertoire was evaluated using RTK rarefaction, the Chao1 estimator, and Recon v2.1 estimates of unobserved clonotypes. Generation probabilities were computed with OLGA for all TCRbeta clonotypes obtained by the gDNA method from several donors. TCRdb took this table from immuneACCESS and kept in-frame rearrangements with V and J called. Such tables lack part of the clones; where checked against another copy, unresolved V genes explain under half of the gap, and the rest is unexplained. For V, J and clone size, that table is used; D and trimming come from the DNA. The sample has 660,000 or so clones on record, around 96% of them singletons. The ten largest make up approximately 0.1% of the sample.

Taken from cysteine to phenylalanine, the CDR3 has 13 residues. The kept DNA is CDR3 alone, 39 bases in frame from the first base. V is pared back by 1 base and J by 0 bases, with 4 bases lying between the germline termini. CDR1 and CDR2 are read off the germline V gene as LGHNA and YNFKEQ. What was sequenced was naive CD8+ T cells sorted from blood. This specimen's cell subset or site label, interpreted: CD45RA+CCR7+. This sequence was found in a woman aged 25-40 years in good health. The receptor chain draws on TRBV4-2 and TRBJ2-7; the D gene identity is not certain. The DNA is TGTGCCAGCAGCCAAGGAAGCTCCTACGAGCAGTACTTC. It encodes CASSQGSSYEQYF.